Detailed here is one T cell receptor beta chain. No antigen is known for it. For TCR beta, libraries came from iRepertoire HTBI primers and Arm-PCR of CDR3 regions. In TCRdb, the multiplex PCR reads were re-called with MiXCR into one record per CDR3 protein. Of about 430,000 distinct CDR3 sequences in the sample, 20% to 25% were seen once. This record belongs to a study of regulatory T cells in long-lasting Graves disease. Study results and caveats: Persistent cases favored TRBV28, TRBJ1-2 and TRBJ2-5. Persistent Graves' disease cases displayed lower TCR diversity than newly diagnosed ones.

Germline values: CDR1 MGHRA, CDR2 YSYEKL. The V gene lost 0 bases and the J gene lost 6 bases, with 21 bases spanning the gap. There are 17 residues in the CDR3. Time point specified: persistent/refractory GD, antithyroid drugs over 5 years with positive TRAb. From RNA extracted from PBMCs, the TCR library was made. The sequence came from a female donor with Graves disease. The sequencing here drew on peripheral blood mononuclear cells (PBMCs), taken when the disease was refractory, from a patient treated with antithyroid drugs. The chain uses TRBV4-1 and TRBJ2-7, with a possible D match to TRBD1 (6 bases). Here the CDR3 reads CASSQEPRGNLFREQYF. In nucleotides, the CDR3 is TGCGCCAGCAGCCAAGAACCCAGGGGCAACTTATTTCGCGAGCAGTACTTC.